This is a list of T cell receptor beta chains from one sample in a study of shared clonotypes between healthy human individuals. Measured with immunoSEQ multiplex PCR; TCRdb has only the in-frame clones, and not every one. This table has more than 600,000 clones, approximately 90% appearing once. The source material was naive CD8+ T cells sorted from blood. The source of these receptors is a man between 25 and 39 years old in good health. CDR3s include the opening cysteine and the closing phenylalanine or tryptophan. A D gene is named only where the DNA matches it firmly. A row's size may be missing; if present it is once, few, many or a size class.

size: .; D: .; V: TRBV9; J: TRBJ1-1; length: 13; DNA: TGTGCCAGCAGCGTGGGCACCCGCACTGAAGCTTTCTTT; CDR3: CASSVGTRTEAFF
size: .; D: .; V: TRBV5-1; J: TRBJ2-3; length: 17; DNA: TGCGCCAGCAGCTTGGGTTTAGGGGTTTATTTCGCAGATACGCAGTATTTT; CDR3: CASSLGLGVYFADTQYF
size: .; D: .; V: TRBV11-2; J: TRBJ2-5; length: 16; DNA: TGTGCCAGCAGCCCTAAAGTACAGGGAAGTCGAGAGACCCAGTACTTC; CDR3: CASSPKVQGSRETQYF
size: .; D: TRBD1; V: TRBV9; J: TRBJ2-5; length: 15; DNA: TGTGCCAGCAGCCTATGGACAGGGGTTGGAGAGACCCAGTACTTC; CDR3: CASSLWTGVGETQYF
size: .; D: TRBD1; V: TRBV5-1; J: TRBJ2-7; length: 12; DNA: TGCGCCAGCCGGGACAGGGTCTACGAGCAGTACTTC; CDR3: CASRDRVYEQYF
size: .; D: TRBD1; V: TRBV12-5; J: TRBJ1-1; length: 17; DNA: TGTGCTAGTGGTTTGTTTACAGGGGGCGCTTGGAACACTGAAGCTTTCTTT; CDR3: CASGLFTGGAWNTEAFF
size: .; D: TRBD1; V: TRBV28; J: TRBJ1-4; length: 19; DNA: TGTGCCAGCAGTCCACCCTTCGGGGGACAGGGTGCGGCTAATGAAAAACTGTTTTTT; CDR3: CASSPPFGGQGAANEKLFF
size: .; D: .; V: TRBV27; J: TRBJ2-7; length: 16; DNA: TGTGCCAGCAGTCCGTCCACAGGAACCTTCTCCTACGAGCAGTACTTC; CDR3: CASSPSTGTFSYEQYF
size: once; D: .; V: TRBV25-1; J: TRBJ2-7; length: 16; DNA: TGTGCCAGCAGTGACGGAAACTCCCCGGGTTCCTACGAGCAGTACTTC; CDR3: CASSDGNSPGSYEQYF
size: .; D: .; V: TRBV28; J: TRBJ2-5; length: 17; DNA: TGTGCCAGCAGTCCCACATTCGCGGCTTGGGGGGAAGAGACCCAGTACTTC; CDR3: CASSPTFAAWGEETQYF
size: once; D: TRBD1; V: TRBV27; J: TRBJ1-4; length: 15; DNA: TGTGCCAGCAGTGGACCCGGGACAGGGGGTGAAAAACTGTTTTTT; CDR3: CASSGPGTGGEKLFF
size: .; D: TRBD1; V: TRBV7-6; J: TRBJ1-1; length: 16; DNA: TGTGCCAGCAGCCCAGATACAGGGGGCTCGAACACTGAAGCTTTCTTT; CDR3: CASSPDTGGSNTEAFF
size: .; D: .; V: TRBV29-1; J: TRBJ2-1; length: 11; DNA: TGCAGCGTTTTGTCCTACAATGAGCAGTTCTTC; CDR3: CSVLSYNEQFF
size: .; D: TRBD1; V: TRBV2; J: TRBJ2-7; length: 15; DNA: TGTGCCAGCAGTGAATATGCGGGACAGGACTACGAGCAGTACTTC; CDR3: CASSEYAGQDYEQYF
size: .; D: .; V: TRBV9; J: TRBJ2-3; length: 17; DNA: TGTGCCAGCAGCGAGGGGATGGCGGGACCTTTAACAGATACGCAGTATTTT; CDR3: CASSEGMAGPLTDTQYF
size: .; D: TRBD1; V: TRBV4-1; J: TRBJ1-1; length: 15; DNA: TGCGCCAGCAGCCAAGATCCGGGACAGGACACTGAAGCTTTCTTT; CDR3: CASSQDPGQDTEAFF
size: .; D: TRBD1; V: TRBV7-9; J: TRBJ1-3; length: 16; DNA: TGTGCCACGTTCTCCTACCGGGACAGAGCTGGAAACACCATATATTTT; CDR3: CATFSYRDRAGNTIYF
size: .; D: TRBD1; V: TRBV7-6; J: TRBJ2-4; length: 16; DNA: TGTGCCAGCAGCTTAGGTGACAGGGGGAGCCAAAACATTCAGTACTTC; CDR3: CASSLGDRGSQNIQYF
size: .; D: TRBD1; V: TRBV29-1; J: TRBJ2-7; length: 13; DNA: TGCAGCGTTGAGCTCGACAGGGCCTACGAGCAGTACTTC; CDR3: CSVELDRAYEQYF
size: .; D: .; V: TRBV21-1; J: TRBJ2-3; length: 19; DNA: TGTGCCAGCAGCTGGGCCGGGACTAGCGGCATGACCAGAGGAGATACGCAGTATTTT; CDR3: CASSWAGTSGMTRGDTQYF
size: .; D: TRBD1; V: TRBV7-8; J: TRBJ2-3; length: 16; DNA: TGTGCCAGCAGTCCAACGACAGGGAGCTGGACAGATACGCAGTATTTT; CDR3: CASSPTTGSWTDTQYF
size: .; D: TRBD2; V: TRBV28; J: TRBJ2-7; length: 16; DNA: TGTGCCAGCAGTTTTGGAGGGACTAGCGGGACCTACGAGCAGTACTTC; CDR3: CASSFGGTSGTYEQYF
size: few; D: TRBD2; V: TRBV27; J: TRBJ2-7; length: 15; DNA: TGTGCCAGCAGTTCATTAGCGGGAGGTCTCTACGAACAGTACTTC; CDR3: CASSSLAGGLYEQYF
size: .; D: .; V: TRBV28; J: TRBJ2-1; length: 15; DNA: TGTGCCAGCAGATCCGTCCGGCCCGGATACAATGAGCAGTTCTTC; CDR3: CASRSVRPGYNEQFF
size: once; D: TRBD2; V: TRBV9; J: TRBJ2-5; length: 13; DNA: TGTGCCAGCAGCGTGGGAGGGACGGAGACCCAGTACTTC; CDR3: CASSVGGTETQYF
size: .; D: TRBD1; V: TRBV28; J: TRBJ2-2; length: 16; DNA: TGTGCCAGCAGCCTTACGGGACAGGGGTTTTCCGGGGAGCTGTTTTTT; CDR3: CASSLTGQGFSGELFF
size: .; D: .; V: TRBV28; J: TRBJ2-2; length: 16; DNA: TGTGCCAGCAGCTCACGACACAGGGAGAACACCGGGGAGCTGTTTTTT; CDR3: CASSSRHRENTGELFF
size: .; D: .; V: TRBV9; J: TRBJ2-7; length: 14; DNA: TGTGCCAGCAGCGCCGGGCGGGGCAACTACGAGCAGTACTTC; CDR3: CASSAGRGNYEQYF